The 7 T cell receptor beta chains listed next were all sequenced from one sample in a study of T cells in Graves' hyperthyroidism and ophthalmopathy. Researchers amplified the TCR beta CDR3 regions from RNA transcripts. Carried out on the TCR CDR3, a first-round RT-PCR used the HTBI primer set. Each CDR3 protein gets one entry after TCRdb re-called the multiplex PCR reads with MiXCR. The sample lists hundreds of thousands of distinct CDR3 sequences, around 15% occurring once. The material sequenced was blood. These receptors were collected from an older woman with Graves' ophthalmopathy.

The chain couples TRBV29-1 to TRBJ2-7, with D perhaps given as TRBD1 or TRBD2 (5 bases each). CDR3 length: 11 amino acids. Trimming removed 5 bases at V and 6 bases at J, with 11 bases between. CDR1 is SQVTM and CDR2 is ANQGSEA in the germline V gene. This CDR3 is CSVYDGAEQYF. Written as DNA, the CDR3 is TGCAGCGTTTATGACGGGGCCGAGCAGTACTTC.

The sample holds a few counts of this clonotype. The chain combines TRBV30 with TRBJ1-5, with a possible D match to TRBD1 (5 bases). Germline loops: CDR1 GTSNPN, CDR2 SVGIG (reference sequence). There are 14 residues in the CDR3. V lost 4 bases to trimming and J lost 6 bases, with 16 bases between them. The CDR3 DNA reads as TGTGCCTGGAACCGGGAGGGGTTGGGTCAGCCCCAGCATTTT. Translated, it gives CAWNREGLGQPQHF. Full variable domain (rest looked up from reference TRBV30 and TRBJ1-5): SQTIHQWPATLVQPVGSPLSLECTVEGTSNPNLYWYRQAAGRGLQLLFYSVGIGQISSEVPQNLSASRPQDRQFILSSKKLLLSDSGFYLCAWNREGLGQPQHFGDGTRLSIL.

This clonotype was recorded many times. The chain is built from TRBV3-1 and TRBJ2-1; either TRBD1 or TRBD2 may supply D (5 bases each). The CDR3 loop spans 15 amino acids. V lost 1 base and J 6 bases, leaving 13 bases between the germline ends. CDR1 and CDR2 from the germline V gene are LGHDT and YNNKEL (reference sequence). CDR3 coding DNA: TGTGCCAGCAGCCAAGTACGGGGCTCGTTCAATGAGCAGTTCTTC. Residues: CASSQVRGSFNEQFF.

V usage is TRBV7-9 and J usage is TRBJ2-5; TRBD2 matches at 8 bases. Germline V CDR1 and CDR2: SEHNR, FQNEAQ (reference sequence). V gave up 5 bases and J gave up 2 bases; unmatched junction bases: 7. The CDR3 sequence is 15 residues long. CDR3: CASSLRVAGQETQYF. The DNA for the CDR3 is TGTGCCAGCAGCCTTAGGGTAGCGGGACAAGAGACCCAGTACTTC.

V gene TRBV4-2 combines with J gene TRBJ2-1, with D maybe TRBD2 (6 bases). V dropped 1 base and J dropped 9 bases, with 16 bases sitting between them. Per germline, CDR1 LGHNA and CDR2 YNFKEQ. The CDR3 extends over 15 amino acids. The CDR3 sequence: CASSQGGGGKGEQFF. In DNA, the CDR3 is TGTGCCAGCAGCCAAGGGGGTGGGGGGAAGGGTGAGCAGTTCTTC.

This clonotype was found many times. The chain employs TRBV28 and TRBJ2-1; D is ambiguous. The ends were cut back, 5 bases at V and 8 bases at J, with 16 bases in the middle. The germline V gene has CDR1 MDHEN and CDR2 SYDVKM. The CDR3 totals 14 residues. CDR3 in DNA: TGTGCCAGCAGTCCAGGTGGGCCCTGGGATGAGCAGTTCTTC. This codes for CASSPGGPWDEQFF.

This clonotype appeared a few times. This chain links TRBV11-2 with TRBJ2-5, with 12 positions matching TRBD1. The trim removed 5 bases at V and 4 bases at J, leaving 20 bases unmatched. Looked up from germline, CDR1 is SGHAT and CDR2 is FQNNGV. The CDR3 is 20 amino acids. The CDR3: CASSPWRTGVGTGGGETQYF. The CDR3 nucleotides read TGTGCCAGCAGCCCCTGGAGAACAGGAGTCGGGACAGGGGGCGGAGAGACCCAGTACTTC.